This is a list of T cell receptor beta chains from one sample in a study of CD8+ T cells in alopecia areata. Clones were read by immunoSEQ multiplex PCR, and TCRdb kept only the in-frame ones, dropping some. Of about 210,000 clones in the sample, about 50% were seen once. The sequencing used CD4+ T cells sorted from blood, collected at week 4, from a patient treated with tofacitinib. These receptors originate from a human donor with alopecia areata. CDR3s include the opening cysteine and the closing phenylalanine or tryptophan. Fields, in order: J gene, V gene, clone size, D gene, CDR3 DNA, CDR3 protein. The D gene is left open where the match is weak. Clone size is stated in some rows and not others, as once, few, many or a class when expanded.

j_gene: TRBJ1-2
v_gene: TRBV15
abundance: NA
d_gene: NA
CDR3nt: TGTGCCACCAGCAGAGGAGGGAATGGCTACACCTTC
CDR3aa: CATSRGGNGYTF

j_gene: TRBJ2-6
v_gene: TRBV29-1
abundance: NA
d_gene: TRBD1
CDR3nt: TGCAGCGTCTCCAGATTGACAGGGCCTGGGGCCAACGTCCTGACTTTC
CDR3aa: CSVSRLTGPGANVLTF

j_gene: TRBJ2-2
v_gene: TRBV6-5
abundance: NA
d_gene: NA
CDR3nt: TGTGCCAGCAGTACCCGACGGTCCGGGGAGCTGTTTTTT
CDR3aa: CASSTRRSGELFF

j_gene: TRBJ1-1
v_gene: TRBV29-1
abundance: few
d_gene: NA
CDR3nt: TGCAGCGTTAAACCGGGACTCAGGATGAACACTGAAGCTTTCTTT
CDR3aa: CSVKPGLRMNTEAFF

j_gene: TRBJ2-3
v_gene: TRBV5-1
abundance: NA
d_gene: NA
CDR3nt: TGCGCCAGCAGCGCAAGGGACAAGCTCACAGATACGCAGTATTTT
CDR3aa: CASSARDKLTDTQYF

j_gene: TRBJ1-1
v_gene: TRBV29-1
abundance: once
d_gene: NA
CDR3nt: TGCAGCGGCCGAATGAACACTGAAGCTTTCTTT
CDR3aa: CSGRMNTEAFF

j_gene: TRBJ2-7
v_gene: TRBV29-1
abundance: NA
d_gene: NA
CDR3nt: TGCAGCGTTGGGGCTGACGAGCAGTACTTC
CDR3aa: CSVGADEQYF

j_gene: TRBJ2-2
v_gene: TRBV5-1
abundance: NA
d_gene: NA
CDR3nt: TGCGCCAGCAGCTTGGCACCGACAGGTACCGGGGAGCTGTTTTTT
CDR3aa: CASSLAPTGTGELFF

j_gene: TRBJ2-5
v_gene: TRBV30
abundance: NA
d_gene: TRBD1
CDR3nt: TGTGCCTGGACGGGGGGACAGGGAGAGACCCAGTACTTC
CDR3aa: CAWTGGQGETQYF

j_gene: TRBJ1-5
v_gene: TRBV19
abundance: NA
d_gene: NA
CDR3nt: TGTGCCAGTAGTACCCAGGGGCAAAATCAGCCCCAGCATTTT
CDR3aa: CASSTQGQNQPQHF

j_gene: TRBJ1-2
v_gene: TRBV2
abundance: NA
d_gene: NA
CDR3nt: TGTGCCAGCAGTGGTTACGGCGGTGGCTACACCTTC
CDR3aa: CASSGYGGGYTF

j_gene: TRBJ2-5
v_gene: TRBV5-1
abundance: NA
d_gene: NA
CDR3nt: TGCGCCAGCCGAACCGGGGACCAAGAGACCCAGTACTTC
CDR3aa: CASRTGDQETQYF

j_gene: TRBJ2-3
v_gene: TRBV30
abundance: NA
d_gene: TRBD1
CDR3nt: TGTGCCTGGATAGACAGGGGGCAATCATATACGCAGTATTTT
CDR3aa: CAWIDRGQSYTQYF

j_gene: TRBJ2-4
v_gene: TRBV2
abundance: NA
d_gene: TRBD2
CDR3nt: TGTGCCAGCAGTGAAGCGCTAGCGGGGGGCATTCAGTACTTC
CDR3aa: CASSEALAGGIQYF

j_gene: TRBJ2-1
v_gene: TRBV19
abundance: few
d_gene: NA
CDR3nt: TGTGCCAGTAGTATAAGGGACATCAATGAGCAGTTCTTC
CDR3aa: CASSIRDINEQFF

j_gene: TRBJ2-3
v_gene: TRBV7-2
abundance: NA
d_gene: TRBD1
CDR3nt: TGTGCCAGCAGCTTAGGGGCAGGGGGCGCGGCAGATACGCAGTATTTT
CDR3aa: CASSLGAGGAADTQYF

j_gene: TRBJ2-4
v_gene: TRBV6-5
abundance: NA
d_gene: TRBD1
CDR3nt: TGTGCCAGCAGTTACGGGGACAGGGCGGCCAAAAACATTCAGTACTTC
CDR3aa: CASSYGDRAAKNIQYF

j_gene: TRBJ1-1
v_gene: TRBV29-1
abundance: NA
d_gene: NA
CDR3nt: TGCAGCGTTTATAGGGACTCCGGCACTGAAGCTTTCTTT
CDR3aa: CSVYRDSGTEAFF

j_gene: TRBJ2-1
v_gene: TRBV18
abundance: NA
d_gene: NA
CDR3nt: TGTGCCAGCTCACCACCCCAGCTGAGCGGGCTATACAATGAGCAGTTCTTC
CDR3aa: CASSPPQLSGLYNEQFF